The T cell receptor beta chain under discussion was sequenced for a study of OX40 agonist ivuxolimab in advanced cancers. Study-wide points: There were also nonresponders showing low normalized T-cell clonal expansion.

Comment on this clone: What it recognizes is unknown.

The CDR3 has 14 amino acids. V shed 5 bases and J 5 bases; nucleotides not matched to a gene: 6. The germline V gene encodes CDR1 SGHAT and CDR2 FQDESV (reference sequence). Assay: immunoSEQ multiplex PCR; the TCRdb copy retains only in-frame clones and omits some. The data hold some 59,000 clones, with roughly 88% observed a single time. The TCR originated in an adult with an advanced solid tumor such as melanoma, head and neck, liver or kidney cancer. V gene TRBV11-1 combines with J gene TRBJ2-5; 9 positions match TRBD1. Sequencing used CD4+ or CD8+ T cells sorted from blood, obtained in a trial of the OX40 agonist ivuxolimab. CDR3: CASSPGQGRETQYF. Here the CDR3 DNA reads TGTGCCAGCAGCCCTGGACAGGGGAGGGAGACCCAGTACTTC.